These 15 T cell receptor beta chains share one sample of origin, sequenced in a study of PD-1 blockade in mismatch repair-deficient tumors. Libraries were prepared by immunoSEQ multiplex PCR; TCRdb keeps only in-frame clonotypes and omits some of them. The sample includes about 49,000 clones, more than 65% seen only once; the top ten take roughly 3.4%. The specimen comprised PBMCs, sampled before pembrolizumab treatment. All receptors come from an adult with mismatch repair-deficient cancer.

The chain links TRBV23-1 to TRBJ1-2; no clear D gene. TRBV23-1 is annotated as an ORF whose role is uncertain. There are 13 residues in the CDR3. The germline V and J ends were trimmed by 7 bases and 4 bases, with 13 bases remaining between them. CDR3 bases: TGCGCCAGCATAAAACCCGCTCGCTATGGCTACACCTTC. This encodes CASIKPARYGYTF.

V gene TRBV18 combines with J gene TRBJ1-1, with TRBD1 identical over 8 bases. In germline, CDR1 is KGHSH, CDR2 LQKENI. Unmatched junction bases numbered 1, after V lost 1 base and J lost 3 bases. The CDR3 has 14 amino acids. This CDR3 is CASSPLDRDTEAFF. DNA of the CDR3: TGTGCCAGCTCACCACTGGACAGGGACACTGAAGCTTTCTTT.

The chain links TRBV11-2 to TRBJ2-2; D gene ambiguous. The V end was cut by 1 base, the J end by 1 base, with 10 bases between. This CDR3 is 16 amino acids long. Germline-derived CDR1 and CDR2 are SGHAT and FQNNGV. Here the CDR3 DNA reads TGTGCCAGCAGCTTAGTTTTCAGTGTGAACACCGGGGAGCTGTTTTTT. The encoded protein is CASSLVFSVNTGELFF.

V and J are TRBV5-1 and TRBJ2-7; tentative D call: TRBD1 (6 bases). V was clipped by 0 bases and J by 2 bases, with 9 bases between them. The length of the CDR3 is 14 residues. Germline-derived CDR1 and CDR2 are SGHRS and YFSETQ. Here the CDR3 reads CASSLVGQTYEQYF. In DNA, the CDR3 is TGCGCCAGCAGCTTGGTAGGACAGACCTACGAGCAGTACTTC.

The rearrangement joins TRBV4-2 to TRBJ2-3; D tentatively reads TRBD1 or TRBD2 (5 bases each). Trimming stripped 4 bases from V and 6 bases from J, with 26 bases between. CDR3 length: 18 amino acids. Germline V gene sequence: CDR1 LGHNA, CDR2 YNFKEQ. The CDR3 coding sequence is TGTGCCAGCAGCCTGACAACCGGGACCAGTTTTATAGACGATACGCAGTATTTT. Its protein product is CASSLTTGTSFIDDTQYF.

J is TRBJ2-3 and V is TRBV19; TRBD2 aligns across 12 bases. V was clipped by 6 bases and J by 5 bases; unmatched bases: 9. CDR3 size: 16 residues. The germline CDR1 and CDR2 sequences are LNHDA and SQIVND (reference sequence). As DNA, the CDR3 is TGTGCCAGTAGCAGACGACTAGCGGGAGCGGTAGATACGCAGTATTTT. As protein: CASSRRLAGAVDTQYF. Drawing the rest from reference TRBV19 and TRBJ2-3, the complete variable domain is DGGITQSPKYLFRKEGQNVTLSCEQNLNHDAMYWYRQDPGQGLRLIYYSQIVNDFQKGDIAEGYSVSREKKESFPLTVTSAQKNPTAFYLCASSRRLAGAVDTQYFGPGTRLTVL.

In DNA, the CDR3 is TGCGCCAGCAGCTTGGGGGTTTACAATGAGCAGTTCTTC. Its protein product is CASSLGVYNEQFF. This chain connects TRBV5-1 to TRBJ2-1; D is unresolved. The CDR3 extends over 13 amino acids. V was clipped by 0 bases and J by 4 bases, with 5 bases between them. Looked up from germline, CDR1 is SGHRS and CDR2 is YFSETQ.

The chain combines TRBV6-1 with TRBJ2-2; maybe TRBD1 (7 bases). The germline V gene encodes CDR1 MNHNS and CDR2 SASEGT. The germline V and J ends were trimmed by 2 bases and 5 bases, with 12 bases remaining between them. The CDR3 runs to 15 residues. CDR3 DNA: TGTGCCAGCAGTGAATTCCAGGGGGGAACCGGGGAGCTGTTTTTT. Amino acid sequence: CASSEFQGGTGELFF.

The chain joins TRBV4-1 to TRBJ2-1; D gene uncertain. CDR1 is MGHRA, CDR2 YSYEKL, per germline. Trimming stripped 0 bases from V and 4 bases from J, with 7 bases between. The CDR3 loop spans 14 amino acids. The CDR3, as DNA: TGCGCCAGCAGCCAAGATACTGGATACAATGAGCAGTTCTTC. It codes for CASSQDTGYNEQFF.

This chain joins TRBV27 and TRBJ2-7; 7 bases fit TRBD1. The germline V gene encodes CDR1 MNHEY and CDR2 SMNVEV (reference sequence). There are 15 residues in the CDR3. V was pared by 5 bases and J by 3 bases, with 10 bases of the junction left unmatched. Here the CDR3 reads CASSLQGDRYYEQYF. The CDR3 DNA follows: TGTGCCAGCAGTCTCCAAGGGGACAGATACTACGAGCAGTACTTC.

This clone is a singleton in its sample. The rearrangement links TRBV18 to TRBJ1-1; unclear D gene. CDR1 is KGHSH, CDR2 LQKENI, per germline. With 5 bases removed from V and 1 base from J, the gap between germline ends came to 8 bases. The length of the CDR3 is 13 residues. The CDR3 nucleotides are TGTGCCAGCTCAGAAAACCAGAACACTGAAGCTTTCTTT. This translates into CASSENQNTEAFF. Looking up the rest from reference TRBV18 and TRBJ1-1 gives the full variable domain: NAGVMQNPRHLVRRRGQEARLRCSPMKGHSHVYWYRQLPEEGLKFMVYLQKENIIDESGMPKERFSAEFPKEGPSILRIQQVVRGDSAAYFCASSENQNTEAFFGQGTRLTVV.

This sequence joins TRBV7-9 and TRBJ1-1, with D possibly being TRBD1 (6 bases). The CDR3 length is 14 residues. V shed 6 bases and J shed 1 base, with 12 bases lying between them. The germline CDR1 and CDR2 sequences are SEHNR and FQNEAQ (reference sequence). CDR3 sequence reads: CASRSGQTNTEAFF. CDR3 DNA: TGTGCCAGCAGATCCGGACAGACGAACACTGAAGCTTTCTTT.

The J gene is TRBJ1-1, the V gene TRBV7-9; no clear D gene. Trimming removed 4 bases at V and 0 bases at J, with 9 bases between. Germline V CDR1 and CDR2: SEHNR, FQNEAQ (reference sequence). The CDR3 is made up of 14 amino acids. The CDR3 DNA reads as TGTGCCAGCAGCTCTACCGATATGAACACTGAAGCTTTCTTT. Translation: CASSSTDMNTEAFF.

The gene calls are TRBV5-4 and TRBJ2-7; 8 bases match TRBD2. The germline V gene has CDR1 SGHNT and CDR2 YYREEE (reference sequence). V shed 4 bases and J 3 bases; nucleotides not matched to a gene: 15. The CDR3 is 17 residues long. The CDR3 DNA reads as TGTGCCAGCAGCCCGGCGGGGGGAGCGGGAATTGTCTACGAGCAGTACTTC. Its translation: CASSPAGGAGIVYEQYF.

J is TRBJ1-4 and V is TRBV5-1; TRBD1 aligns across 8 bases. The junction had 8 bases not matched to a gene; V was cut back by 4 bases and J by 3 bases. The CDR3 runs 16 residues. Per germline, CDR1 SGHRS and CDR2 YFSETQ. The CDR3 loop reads CASSPYRQGPNEKLFF. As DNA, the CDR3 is TGCGCCAGCAGCCCGTACCGACAGGGGCCTAATGAAAAACTGTTTTTT.